The 10 T cell receptor beta chains below come from one sample, sequenced in a study of CD8+ T cells in alopecia areata. Sequencing used cDNA as its template, made by extracting RNA and reverse transcribing it. Only in-frame clones appear in the TCRdb table, and some are missing; sequencing was by immunoSEQ multiplex PCR. This sample has fewer than 110,000 clones, with 45% to 60% found just once. The sequenced sample consisted of CD4+ T cells sorted from blood. The receptor set was obtained from a human donor in good health.

The chain employs TRBV7-9 and TRBJ2-7, with TRBD1 matching over 8 bases. V was pared by 0 bases and J by 2 bases, with 9 bases of the junction left unmatched. There are 17 residues in the CDR3. Per germline, CDR1 SEHNR and CDR2 FQNEAQ (reference sequence). CDR3 nucleotide sequence: TGTGCCAGCAGCTTAGCGGAAGGACAGGGCCGAACCTACGAGCAGTACTTC. This gives the protein CASSLAEGQGRTYEQYF.

The gene calls are TRBV6-6 and TRBJ2-3; D gene unclear. The CDR3 runs to 12 residues. Germline V gene data show CDR1 as MNHNY and CDR2 as SVGAGI (reference sequence). V lost 0 bases to trimming and J lost 5 bases, with 3 bases between them. Here the CDR3 reads CASSYSGDTQYF. The CDR3 DNA reads TGTGCCAGCAGTTACTCCGGAGATACGCAGTATTTT.

The rearrangement joins TRBV29-1 to TRBJ1-2; no clear D gene. The germline V and J ends were trimmed by 7 bases and 5 bases, with 17 bases remaining between them. The CDR3 extends over 13 amino acids. Germline loops: CDR1 SQVTM, CDR2 ANQGSEA. CDR3 protein: CSAAEPSAYGYTF. The CDR3 nucleotides are TGCAGCGCCGCAGAGCCCTCAGCATATGGCTACACCTTC.

This chain uses TRBV2 with TRBJ1-6, with D tentatively TRBD1 (6 bases). Trimming removed 5 bases from V and 5 bases from J, with 22 bases in between. CDR1 is SNHLY, CDR2 FYNNEI, per germline. The CDR3 sequence is 18 residues long. CDR3 sequence (DNA): TGTGCCAGCAGTTCAAGGGCCCGGGACACGGGAAATAATTCACCCCTCCACTTT. Translating gives CASSSRARDTGNNSPLHF.

This clone was recorded a few times. The rearrangement uses TRBV5-1 and TRBJ2-3, with D perhaps matching TRBD2 (5 bases). Germline CDR1 SGHRS, CDR2 YFSETQ. There are 13 residues in the CDR3. The V end was cut by 3 bases, the J end by 1 base, with 6 bases between. The CDR3 nucleotides read TGCGCCAGCAGCTCGGAGGGCACAGATACGCAGTATTTT. Amino acids: CASSSEGTDTQYF.

The chain recombines TRBV6-1 with TRBJ2-6, with D hard to call. The CDR3 length is 15 residues. Trimming cost V 2 bases and J 3 bases, with 8 bases left between them. Germline V CDR1 and CDR2: MNHNS, SASEGT. CDR3 in DNA: TGTGCCAGCAGTGAACTCTACGATGGGGCCAACGTCCTGACTTTC. Protein sequence: CASSELYDGANVLTF.

This CDR3 is CASSVQPNTEAFF. The DNA of the CDR3 is TGTGCCAGCAGCGTCCAACCGAACACTGAAGCTTTCTTT. The chain joins TRBV7-3 to TRBJ1-1; D is undetermined. Trimming cost V 5 bases and J 1 base, with 8 bases left between them. The germline V gene encodes CDR1 SGHTA and CDR2 FQGTGA. This CDR3 comprises 13 residues. Filled out from reference TRBV7-3 and TRBJ1-1, the complete variable domain reads GAGVSQTPSNKVTEKGKYVELRCDPISGHTALYWYRQSLGQGPEFLIYFQGTGAADDSGLPNDRFFAVRPEGSVSTLKIQRTERGDSAVYLCASSVQPNTEAFFGQGTRLTVV.

This sequence joins TRBV25-1 and TRBJ1-2; a possible D gene is TRBD1 (6 bases). This CDR3 is 13 amino acids long. With 5 bases removed from V and 7 bases from J, the gap between germline ends came to 14 bases. Germline V lookup: CDR1 MGHDK, CDR2 SYGVNS. In DNA form, the CDR3 reads TGTGCCAGCAGTCAATCAGGGGATACTGGCTACACCTTC. Translating it yields CASSQSGDTGYTF.

The chain recombines TRBV30 with TRBJ1-2, with D tentatively TRBD1 (5 bases). Per germline, CDR1 GTSNPN and CDR2 SVGIG (reference sequence). This CDR3 region has 13 residues. The ends were cut back, 2 bases at V and 3 bases at J, with 10 bases in the middle. For the CDR3, the DNA is TGTGCCTGGAGTAAGCAGGGCCACTATGGCTACACCTTC. It codes for CAWSKQGHYGYTF.

This chain links TRBV10-3 with TRBJ1-5; tentative D call: TRBD1 (6 bases). CDR3 length: 14 residues. Germline V CDR1 and CDR2: ENHRY, SYGVKD. V was clipped by 8 bases and J by 1 base, with 12 bases between them. CDR3 coding DNA: TGTGCCATCGGGCGTGGACAGAGCAATCAGCCCCAGCATTTT. This sequence encodes CAIGRGQSNQPQHF.